The TCR beta chain under discussion was sequenced for a study of blood T cell repertoires in COVID-19. As for the study in general: The origin of the acute and convalescent COVID-19 samples was the United States, Italy and Spain. In each case, the material was cDNA or gDNA derived from T cells, B-cell-depleted T cells, or PBMCs.

As processed by the authors: Amplification from reference gene primers served as the basis for estimated nucleated cell counts. Here immunoSEQ multiplex PCR was the method, and the copy in TCRdb shows in-frame clones only, minus some. The V and J calls and clone size come from that table; D and trimming were worked out from the DNA. The data show under 60,000 clones, roughly nine tenths seen once. From germline, CDR1 is SGHTA and CDR2 FQGNSA. The ends lost 2 bases at V and 5 bases at J; junction bases unmatched: 3. This CDR3 comprises 15 residues. This TCR derives from a man aged 55 to 70 with acute or convalescent COVID-19. The rearrangement uses TRBV7-2 and TRBJ1-4, with TRBD1 matching 9 bases. The sequencing sample was made of peripheral blood. Here the CDR3 reads CASSLRGQGNEKLFF. CDR3 bases: TGTGCCAGCAGCTTAAGGGGACAGGGAAATGAAAAACTGTTTTTT.